This TCR beta chain derives from a study of shared clonotypes between healthy human individuals. Per the germline V gene, CDR1 is SNHLY and CDR2 is FYNNEI. Trimming at V came to 1 base and at J to 2 bases, leaving 5 bases not matched to a gene. The CDR3 totals 16 residues. Sequenced by immunoSEQ multiplex PCR; TCRdb stores in-frame clones only, minus some. Counted here are around 2,000,000 clones, about 93% occurring once; the ten biggest clones make up more than 1.5%. Cells designated naive CD8 were CD45RO-negative and were positively selected for CCR7, with terminally differentiated effector memory CD45RA+ cells excluded.

Sample: naive CD8+ T cells from PBMCs. The chain carries TRBV2 and TRBJ2-7; TRBD1 aligns across 10 bases. The sequence was collected from a man younger than 35 in good health. Some clones in this sample may be carry-over from other donors' samples. CDR3 DNA sequence: TGTGCCAGCAGTGAAGGGACAGGGGGAGCTCCCTACGAGCAGTACTTC. This sequence encodes CASSEGTGGAPYEQYF.